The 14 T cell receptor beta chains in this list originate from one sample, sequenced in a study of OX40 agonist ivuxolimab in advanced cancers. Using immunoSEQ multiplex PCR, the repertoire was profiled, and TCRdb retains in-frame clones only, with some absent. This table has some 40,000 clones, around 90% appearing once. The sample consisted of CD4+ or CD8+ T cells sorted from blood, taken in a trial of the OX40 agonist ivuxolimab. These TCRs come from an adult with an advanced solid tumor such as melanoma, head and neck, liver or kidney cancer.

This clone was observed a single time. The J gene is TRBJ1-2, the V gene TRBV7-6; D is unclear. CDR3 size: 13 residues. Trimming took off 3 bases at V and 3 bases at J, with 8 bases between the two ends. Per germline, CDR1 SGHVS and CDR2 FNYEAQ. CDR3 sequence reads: CASSFESDYGYTF. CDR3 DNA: TGTGCCAGCAGCTTTGAGAGCGACTATGGCTACACCTTC. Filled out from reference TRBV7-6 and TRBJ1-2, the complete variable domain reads GAGVSQSPRYKVTKRGQDVALRCDPISGHVSLYWYRQALGQGPEFLTYFNYEAQQDKSGLPNDRFSAERPEGSISTLTIQRTEQRDSAMYRCASSFESDYGYTFGSGTRLTVV.

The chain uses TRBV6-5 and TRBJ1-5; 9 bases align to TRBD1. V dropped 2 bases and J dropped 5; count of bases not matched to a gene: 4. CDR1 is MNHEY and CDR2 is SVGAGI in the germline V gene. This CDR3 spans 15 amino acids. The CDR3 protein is CASSYDRGGDQPQHF. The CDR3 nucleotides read TGTGCCAGCAGTTACGACAGGGGGGGGGATCAGCCCCAGCATTTT.

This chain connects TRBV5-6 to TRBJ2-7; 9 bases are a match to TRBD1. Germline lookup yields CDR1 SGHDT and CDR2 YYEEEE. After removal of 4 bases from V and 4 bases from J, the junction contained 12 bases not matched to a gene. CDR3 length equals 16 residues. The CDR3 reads CASSPDWTGVSYEQYF. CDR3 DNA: TGTGCCAGCAGCCCTGATTGGACAGGGGTTTCGTACGAGCAGTACTTC.

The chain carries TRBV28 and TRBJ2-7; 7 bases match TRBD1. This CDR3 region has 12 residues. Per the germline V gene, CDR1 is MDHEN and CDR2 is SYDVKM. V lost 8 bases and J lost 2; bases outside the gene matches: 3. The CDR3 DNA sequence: TGTGCCAGCGGAACAGGGGCCTACGAGCAGTACTTC. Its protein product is CASGTGAYEQYF.

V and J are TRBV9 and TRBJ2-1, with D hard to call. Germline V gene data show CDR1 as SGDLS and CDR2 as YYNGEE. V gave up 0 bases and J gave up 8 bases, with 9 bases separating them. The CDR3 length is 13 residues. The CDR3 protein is CASSVADPDEQFF. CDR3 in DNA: TGTGCCAGCAGCGTAGCTGATCCGGATGAGCAGTTCTTC.

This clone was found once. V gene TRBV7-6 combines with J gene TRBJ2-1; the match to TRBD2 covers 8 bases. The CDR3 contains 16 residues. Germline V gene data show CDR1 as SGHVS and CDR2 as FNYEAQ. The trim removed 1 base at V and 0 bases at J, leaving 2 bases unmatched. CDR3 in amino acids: CASSLGSGSSYNEQFF. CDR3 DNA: TGTGCCAGCAGCTTAGGGAGCGGGAGCTCCTACAATGAGCAGTTCTTC.

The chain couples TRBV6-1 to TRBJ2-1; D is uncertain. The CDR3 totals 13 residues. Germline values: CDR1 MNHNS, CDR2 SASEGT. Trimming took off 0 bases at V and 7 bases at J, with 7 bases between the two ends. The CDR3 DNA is TGTGCCAGCAGTGAAGCTCAGGTAAATGAGCAGTTCTTC. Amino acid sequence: CASSEAQVNEQFF.

Written as DNA, the CDR3 is TGCGCCAGCAGCCAAGAGGCTGGGGTTCCCAATCAGCCCCAGCATTTT. This sequence encodes CASSQEAGVPNQPQHF. The chain has TRBV4-1 and TRBJ1-5; D uncertain. This CDR3 is 16 amino acids long. Germline V gene lookup returns CDR1 MGHRA and CDR2 YSYEKL. V gave up 0 bases and J gave up 3 bases, with 12 bases separating them.

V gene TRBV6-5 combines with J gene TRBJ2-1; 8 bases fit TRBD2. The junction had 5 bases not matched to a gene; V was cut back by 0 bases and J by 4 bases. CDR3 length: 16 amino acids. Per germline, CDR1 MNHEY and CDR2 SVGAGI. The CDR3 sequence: CASSYSSGGTYNEQFF. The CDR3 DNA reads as TGTGCCAGCAGTTACTCCTCGGGAGGGACATACAATGAGCAGTTCTTC.

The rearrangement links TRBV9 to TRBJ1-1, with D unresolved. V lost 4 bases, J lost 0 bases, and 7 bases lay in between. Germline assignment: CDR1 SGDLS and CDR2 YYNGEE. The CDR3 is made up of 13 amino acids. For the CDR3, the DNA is TGTGCCAGCAGCAAAGATCTGAACACTGAAGCTTTCTTT. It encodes CASSKDLNTEAFF.

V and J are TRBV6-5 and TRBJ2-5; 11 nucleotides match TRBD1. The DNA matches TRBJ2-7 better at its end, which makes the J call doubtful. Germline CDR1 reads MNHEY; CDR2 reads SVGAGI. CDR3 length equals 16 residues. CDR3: CASSWHPGQGGYEQYF. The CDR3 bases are TGTGCCAGCAGTTGGCACCCGGGACAGGGGGGCTACGAGCAGTACTTC.

DNA for the CDR3: TGTGCCAGTAGTCGATACAGGGGACTCAATCAGCCCCAGCATTTT. Its protein is CASSRYRGLNQPQHF. The chain joins TRBV19 to TRBJ1-5; TRBD1 aligns across 7 bases. Germline lookup yields CDR1 LNHDA and CDR2 SQIVND (reference sequence). After removal of 5 bases from V and 3 bases from J, the junction contained 7 bases not matched to a gene. This CDR3 region has 15 residues.

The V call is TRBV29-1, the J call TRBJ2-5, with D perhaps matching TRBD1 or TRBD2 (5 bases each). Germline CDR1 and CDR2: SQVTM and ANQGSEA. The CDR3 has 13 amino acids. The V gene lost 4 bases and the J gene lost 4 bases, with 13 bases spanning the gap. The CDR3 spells CSVGGQGLETQYF. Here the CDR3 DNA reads TGCAGCGTTGGAGGGCAGGGCTTAGAGACCCAGTACTTC.

Written as DNA, the CDR3 is TGTGCCACCAGCAGCCAGCTAGGGCAGCCCCAGCATTTT. This encodes CATSSQLGQPQHF. The V gene is TRBV15, the J gene TRBJ1-5; D is undetermined. The V end lost 3 bases, the J end lost 7 bases, and 10 bases lay between the germline ends. Germline V lookup: CDR1 LNHNV, CDR2 YYDKDF (reference sequence). The CDR3 is made up of 13 amino acids.